Listed below are T cell receptor beta chains from one sample, sequenced in a study of blood T cell repertoires in COVID-19. Here immunoSEQ multiplex PCR was the method, and the copy in TCRdb shows in-frame clones only, minus some. This table has approximately 190,000 clones, roughly 80% appearing once. The sample was peripheral blood. The origin of the receptors is a man aged 60-69 years with acute or convalescent COVID-19. CDR3s include the opening cysteine and the closing phenylalanine or tryptophan. A D gene is named only where the DNA matches it firmly. Clone size is not always given. Where it is, it says once, few, many or a class for expanded clones.

V gene: TRBV9
J gene: TRBJ1-2
D gene: NA
clone size: once
CDR3 protein: CASSVDLGGHDNYGYTF
CDR3 DNA: TGTGCCAGCAGCGTAGATTTGGGCGGGCATGATAACTATGGCTACACCTTC

V gene: TRBV6-5
J gene: TRBJ2-1
D gene: NA
clone size: NA
CDR3 protein: CASGAGQTAYNEQFF
CDR3 DNA: TGTGCCAGCGGGGCGGGGCAGACCGCATACAATGAGCAGTTCTTC

V gene: TRBV28
J gene: TRBJ2-2
D gene: TRBD2
clone size: NA
CDR3 protein: CASSFPRASGGPNTGELFF
CDR3 DNA: TGTGCCAGCAGTTTCCCGAGGGCTAGCGGGGGGCCGAACACCGGGGAGCTGTTTTTT

V gene: TRBV11-2
J gene: TRBJ2-1
D gene: TRBD1
clone size: few
CDR3 protein: CASSLGRGRNEQFF
CDR3 DNA: TGTGCCAGCAGCTTGGGCAGGGGGCGCAATGAGCAGTTCTTC

V gene: TRBV7-2
J gene: TRBJ2-1
D gene: NA
clone size: once
CDR3 protein: CASSFSRGRGNEQFF
CDR3 DNA: TGTGCCAGCAGCTTCTCGCGGGGCCGGGGTAATGAGCAGTTCTTC

V gene: TRBV2
J gene: TRBJ1-2
D gene: NA
clone size: NA
CDR3 protein: CASTMGPGYGYTF
CDR3 DNA: TGTGCCAGCACGATGGGGCCAGGCTATGGCTACACCTTC

V gene: TRBV28
J gene: TRBJ2-5
D gene: TRBD2
clone size: NA
CDR3 protein: CASSPLAGDSLETQYF
CDR3 DNA: TGTGCCAGCAGCCCTCTAGCGGGGGATTCGCTTGAGACCCAGTACTTC

V gene: TRBV5-1
J gene: TRBJ2-1
D gene: NA
clone size: NA
CDR3 protein: CASSSWAGGEQFF
CDR3 DNA: TGCGCCAGCAGCTCCTGGGCGGGCGGGGAGCAGTTCTTC

V gene: TRBV15
J gene: TRBJ1-5
D gene: TRBD1
clone size: NA
CDR3 protein: CATSRDRGGYSNQPQHF
CDR3 DNA: TGTGCCACCAGCAGGGACAGGGGCGGGTATAGCAATCAGCCCCAGCATTTT

V gene: TRBV6-5
J gene: TRBJ1-5
D gene: NA
clone size: NA
CDR3 protein: CASKGEWNQPQHF
CDR3 DNA: TGTGCCAGCAAGGGGGAATGGAATCAGCCCCAGCATTTT

V gene: TRBV15
J gene: TRBJ2-2
D gene: NA
clone size: NA
CDR3 protein: CATSRARPGQGTGELFF
CDR3 DNA: TGTGCCACCAGCAGAGCCCGACCGGGACAAGGGACCGGGGAGCTGTTTTTT

V gene: TRBV2
J gene: TRBJ2-7
D gene: NA
clone size: NA
CDR3 protein: CASNADRMRGGAEQYF
CDR3 DNA: TGTGCCAGCAACGCCGACCGTATGAGGGGGGGGGCCGAGCAGTACTTC

V gene: TRBV20-1
J gene: TRBJ2-2
D gene: NA
clone size: NA
CDR3 protein: CSASPRSTGELFF
CDR3 DNA: TGCAGTGCCAGTCCGCGGAGCACCGGGGAGCTGTTTTTT

V gene: TRBV6-5
J gene: TRBJ2-3
D gene: NA
clone size: NA
CDR3 protein: CASSYSRQRTDTQYF
CDR3 DNA: TGTGCCAGCAGTTACTCCCGACAACGCACAGATACGCAGTATTTT

V gene: TRBV7-2
J gene: TRBJ2-2
D gene: TRBD1
clone size: NA
CDR3 protein: CASSLAYRGRGRELFF
CDR3 DNA: TGTGCCAGCAGCTTAGCTTACCGGGGCAGGGGGAGGGAGCTGTTTTTT

V gene: TRBV6-4
J gene: TRBJ1-1
D gene: NA
clone size: NA
CDR3 protein: CASSDGRGRGSFF
CDR3 DNA: TGTGCCAGCAGTGACGGGCGGGGGAGGGGGTCTTTCTTT

V gene: TRBV6-6
J gene: TRBJ2-6
D gene: NA
clone size: NA
CDR3 protein: CASSLSESGANVLTF
CDR3 DNA: TGTGCCAGCAGTCTATCAGAGTCTGGGGCCAACGTCCTGACTTTC

V gene: TRBV10-3
J gene: TRBJ2-5
D gene: NA
clone size: NA
CDR3 protein: CAISDGGTGRGETQYF
CDR3 DNA: TGTGCCATCAGTGACGGAGGGACGGGACGAGGAGAGACCCAGTACTTC

V gene: TRBV2
J gene: TRBJ2-7
D gene: NA
clone size: NA
CDR3 protein: CASSKTDAEQYF
CDR3 DNA: TGTGCCAGCAGTAAGACAGACGCCGAGCAGTACTTC

V gene: TRBV5-1
J gene: TRBJ2-5
D gene: NA
clone size: once
CDR3 protein: CASTLHSLETQYF
CDR3 DNA: TGCGCCAGCACCCTCCACTCTCTCGAGACCCAGTACTTC

V gene: TRBV14
J gene: TRBJ2-7
D gene: TRBD1
clone size: NA
CDR3 protein: CASSRDRVFYEQYF
CDR3 DNA: TGTGCCAGCAGCCGGGACAGGGTGTTCTACGAGCAGTACTTC

V gene: TRBV11-3
J gene: TRBJ1-3
D gene: NA
clone size: NA
CDR3 protein: CASSSGGQGSGNTIYF
CDR3 DNA: TGTGCCAGCAGCTCGGGTGGGCAGGGATCCGGAAACACCATATATTTT

V gene: TRBV10-2
J gene: TRBJ1-4
D gene: TRBD1
clone size: once
CDR3 protein: CASSRQGADEKLFF
CDR3 DNA: TGCGCCAGCAGCCGGCAGGGGGCTGATGAAAAACTGTTTTTT

V gene: TRBV11-2
J gene: TRBJ2-1
D gene: NA
clone size: NA
CDR3 protein: CASSLGTISNEQFF
CDR3 DNA: TGTGCCAGCAGCTTAGGGACTATCTCTAATGAGCAGTTCTTC

V gene: TRBV10-3
J gene: TRBJ1-1
D gene: NA
clone size: NA
CDR3 protein: CAINTAGTEAFF
CDR3 DNA: TGTGCCATCAATACCGCGGGCACTGAAGCTTTCTTT

V gene: TRBV19
J gene: TRBJ1-2
D gene: NA
clone size: NA
CDR3 protein: CASRGRVVEGYTF
CDR3 DNA: TGTGCCAGTAGGGGCAGGGTTGTCGAGGGCTACACCTTC

V gene: TRBV20-1
J gene: TRBJ2-1
D gene: TRBD2
clone size: NA
CDR3 protein: CSASGGRDYNEQFF
CDR3 DNA: TGCAGTGCTAGTGGCGGGAGGGACTACAATGAGCAGTTCTTC

V gene: TRBV10-3
J gene: TRBJ2-1
D gene: TRBD2
clone size: NA
CDR3 protein: CATMGASGGSSSYNEQFF
CDR3 DNA: TGTGCCACCATGGGGGCTAGCGGGGGTTCCTCCTCCTACAATGAGCAGTTCTTC

V gene: TRBV6-5
J gene: TRBJ2-5
D gene: NA
clone size: NA
CDR3 protein: CASSSGRGGETQYF
CDR3 DNA: TGTGCCAGCAGTTCAGGAAGGGGTGGGGAGACCCAGTACTTC

V gene: TRBV11-3
J gene: TRBJ2-1
D gene: TRBD2
clone size: NA
CDR3 protein: CASSLSSGGARGEQFF
CDR3 DNA: TGTGCCAGCAGCTTAAGTAGCGGGGGGGCGCGGGGTGAGCAGTTCTTC

V gene: TRBV2
J gene: TRBJ1-1
D gene: NA
clone size: NA
CDR3 protein: CASSSLRGNTEAFF
CDR3 DNA: TGTGCCAGCAGTTCCCTCAGGGGGAACACTGAAGCTTTCTTT

V gene: TRBV25-1
J gene: TRBJ2-1
D gene: TRBD2
clone size: NA
CDR3 protein: CASSLFGGGPYNEQFF
CDR3 DNA: TGTGCCAGCAGTCTTTTTGGGGGAGGGCCCTACAATGAGCAGTTCTTC

V gene: TRBV10-3
J gene: TRBJ2-2
D gene: TRBD1
clone size: NA
CDR3 protein: CAISDGGQENTGELFF
CDR3 DNA: TGTGCCATCAGTGACGGGGGACAGGAGAACACCGGGGAGCTGTTTTTT

V gene: TRBV6-5
J gene: TRBJ2-7
D gene: NA
clone size: NA
CDR3 protein: CAFLPVSSYEQYF
CDR3 DNA: TGTGCCTTTCTCCCCGTGAGCTCCTACGAGCAGTACTTC

V gene: TRBV7-9
J gene: TRBJ1-1
D gene: NA
clone size: NA
CDR3 protein: CASSLGTGAREAFF
CDR3 DNA: TGTGCCAGCAGCTTAGGAACAGGCGCCCGTGAAGCTTTCTTT

V gene: TRBV5-4
J gene: TRBJ2-3
D gene: TRBD2
clone size: NA
CDR3 protein: CASSSPTGGTDTQYF
CDR3 DNA: TGTGCCAGCAGCTCACCCACCGGGGGGACAGATACGCAGTATTTT

V gene: TRBV6-1
J gene: TRBJ2-2
D gene: NA
clone size: NA
CDR3 protein: CASSEIWPNTGELFF
CDR3 DNA: TGTGCCAGCAGTGAAATTTGGCCGAACACCGGGGAGCTGTTTTTT

V gene: TRBV10-3
J gene: TRBJ2-1
D gene: NA
clone size: once
CDR3 protein: CAVHEHNEQFF
CDR3 DNA: TGTGCCGTCCACGAGCACAATGAGCAGTTCTTC

V gene: TRBV5-1
J gene: TRBJ1-1
D gene: NA
clone size: NA
CDR3 protein: CASSSSRVNTEAFF
CDR3 DNA: TGCGCCAGCAGCTCGAGCAGGGTGAACACTGAAGCTTTCTTT

V gene: TRBV20-1
J gene: TRBJ2-2
D gene: TRBD2
clone size: NA
CDR3 protein: CSASGLAGGKTGELFF
CDR3 DNA: TGCAGTGCTAGTGGACTAGCGGGGGGAAAAACCGGGGAGCTGTTTTTT

V gene: TRBV6-5
J gene: TRBJ2-7
D gene: TRBD2
clone size: NA
CDR3 protein: CASSRTSGGSYEQYF
CDR3 DNA: TGTGCCAGCAGCCGGACTAGCGGGGGGTCTTACGAGCAGTACTTC

V gene: TRBV5-1
J gene: TRBJ2-1
D gene: TRBD2
clone size: NA
CDR3 protein: CASSLTSVGSEQFF
CDR3 DNA: TGCGCCAGCAGCTTGACTAGCGTGGGGAGTGAGCAGTTCTTC

V gene: TRBV15
J gene: TRBJ1-4
D gene: TRBD1
clone size: NA
CDR3 protein: CATSGDRNEKLFF
CDR3 DNA: TGTGCCACCAGCGGGGACAGAAATGAAAAACTGTTTTTT

V gene: TRBV12-5
J gene: TRBJ1-2
D gene: NA
clone size: NA
CDR3 protein: CASGLARGGDYGYTF
CDR3 DNA: TGTGCTAGTGGTTTGGCACGTGGGGGGGACTATGGCTACACCTTC

V gene: TRBV18
J gene: TRBJ2-2
D gene: TRBD2
clone size: NA
CDR3 protein: CASSLYAGTSDTGELFF
CDR3 DNA: TGTGCCAGCTCACTCTACGCCGGGACTAGCGACACCGGGGAGCTGTTTTTT

V gene: TRBV30
J gene: TRBJ1-6
D gene: NA
clone size: once
CDR3 protein: CAWSGTSGSPLHF
CDR3 DNA: TGTGCCTGGAGTGGGACATCGGGTTCACCCCTCCACTTT

V gene: TRBV24-1
J gene: TRBJ2-3
D gene: NA
clone size: NA
CDR3 protein: CATSDLLNTQYF
CDR3 DNA: TGTGCCACCAGTGATTTGTTAAATACGCAGTATTTT

V gene: TRBV5-1
J gene: TRBJ1-5
D gene: NA
clone size: once
CDR3 protein: CASSLEFCFVSRGEQPQHF
CDR3 DNA: TGCGCCAGCAGCTTGGAATTTTGTTTTGTCTCACGGGGGGAACAGCCCCAGCATTTT

V gene: TRBV5-5
J gene: TRBJ2-7
D gene: TRBD1
clone size: NA
CDR3 protein: CASSLGGGSSYEQYF
CDR3 DNA: TGTGCCAGCAGCTTGGGAGGGGGCTCTTCCTACGAGCAGTACTTC

V gene: TRBV2
J gene: TRBJ2-3
D gene: TRBD2
clone size: few
CDR3 protein: CAKRGGRLAGTDTQYF
CDR3 DNA: TGTGCCAAACGGGGGGGCCGATTGGCCGGGACAGATACGCAGTATTTT

V gene: TRBV27
J gene: TRBJ2-1
D gene: TRBD2
clone size: NA
CDR3 protein: CASSITGTSGNEQFF
CDR3 DNA: TGTGCCAGCAGCATAACCGGGACTAGCGGCAATGAGCAGTTCTTC

V gene: TRBV7-3
J gene: TRBJ2-3
D gene: TRBD2
clone size: NA
CDR3 protein: CASSSGLAGPTDTQYF
CDR3 DNA: TGTGCCAGCAGCTCTGGACTAGCGGGGCCCACAGATACGCAGTATTTT

V gene: TRBV11-2
J gene: TRBJ2-7
D gene: NA
clone size: NA
CDR3 protein: CASSSASLVYEQYF
CDR3 DNA: TGTGCCAGCAGTTCAGCTAGCTTAGTCTACGAGCAGTACTTC

V gene: TRBV5-6
J gene: TRBJ2-1
D gene: NA
clone size: NA
CDR3 protein: CASSQMSYNEQFF
CDR3 DNA: TGTGCCAGCAGCCAGATGTCCTACAATGAGCAGTTCTTC

V gene: TRBV6-6
J gene: TRBJ2-2
D gene: TRBD1
clone size: once
CDR3 protein: CASRNRGRTGELFF
CDR3 DNA: TGTGCCAGCAGGAACAGGGGGCGAACCGGGGAGCTGTTTTTT

V gene: TRBV19
J gene: TRBJ1-5
D gene: TRBD1
clone size: NA
CDR3 protein: CASTPDRANQPQHF
CDR3 DNA: TGTGCCAGTACCCCGGACAGGGCAAATCAGCCCCAGCATTTT

V gene: TRBV7-3
J gene: TRBJ2-2
D gene: TRBD2
clone size: few
CDR3 protein: CASSLGTSGIAGELFF
CDR3 DNA: TGTGCCAGCAGCTTGGGGACTAGCGGGATCGCCGGGGAGCTGTTTTTT

V gene: TRBV21-1
J gene: TRBJ2-2
D gene: NA
clone size: NA
CDR3 protein: CASSRRGGGPPGELFF
CDR3 DNA: TGTGCCAGCAGCAGGAGGGGCGGGGGGCCCCCCGGGGAGCTGTTTTTT

V gene: TRBV3-1/TRBV3-2
J gene: TRBJ2-1
D gene: NA
clone size: NA
CDR3 protein: CASSQRSSESSYNEQFF
CDR3 DNA: TGTGCCAGCAGCCAAAGATCATCGGAGAGCTCCTACAATGAGCAGTTCTTC

V gene: TRBV2
J gene: TRBJ2-7
D gene: TRBD1
clone size: once
CDR3 protein: CASSEMRGRQGFSYEQYF
CDR3 DNA: TGTGCCAGCAGTGAAATGAGGGGGAGACAGGGTTTCTCCTACGAGCAGTACTTC